Sequencing of this T cell receptor beta chain was carried out in a study of lung T cells in sarcoidosis with Löfgren's syndrome (TCRdb year 2017). For the wider study: Sarcoidosis was characterized as a granulomatous, predominantly pulmonary disease marked by accumulation of CD4+ T cells in bronchoalveolar lavage fluid. The repertoire analyses concentrated on Lofgren's syndrome patients. Broad study findings and their caveats: CDR3 motifs in TRAV12-1 and TRBV2 were reported to be shared across several Lofgren's syndrome patients, which suggests public CD4+ TCR repertoires. In Lofgren's syndrome patients, relative to control subjects, TRAV12-1 and TRBV2 were reported to be the most expanded V gene segments. Recognition of a sarcoidosis-associated antigen was only suggested; the antigen itself remained putative and unidentified. Analysis of alphabeta pairing showed that TRAV12-1 paired preferentially with TRBV2, and the TCRs formed by this pairing showed CDR3 homology.

Details on this clonotype: What antigen it recognizes has not been identified. One end of the junction does not line up with germline, which may come from a read error.

The sequencer listed for this sample is Illumina MiSeq. TCRdb trimmed public reads at Q25 via fastp, called clones via MiXCR and kept in-frame beta chains. Each record represents a unique CDR3 protein, reported with the most common genes and DNA among its rows. The sample includes a few thousand distinct CDR3 sequences, with approximately 20% observed a single time. Roughly 8.7% of the sample is in the top ten clones. The study profiled TCR repertoires of CD4+ T cells collected through bronchoalveolar lavage. In the germline V gene, CDR1 corresponds to MNHEY and CDR2 to SVGEGT. Its CDR3 holds 15 amino acids, cysteine through phenylalanine. The CDR3 DNA has 45 bases and is translated from base 1.

The chain is encoded by TRBV6-2 or TRBV6-3 joined to TRBJ2-6; 11 of the junction bases match TRBD1. The sequencing sample was made of CD4+ T cells from bronchoalveolar lavage. This sequence originates from a human donor with sarcoidosis (Löfgren's syndrome or another form), or a control subject (not recorded which). DNA sequence: TGTGCCAACCGGACAGGGGGCTCTGGGGCCAACATCCTGACTTTC. The translation is CANRTGGSGANILTF.